The sequence of this TCR beta chain was determined in a study of shared clonotypes between healthy human individuals. Repertoires were generated with immunoSEQ multiplex PCR, while TCRdb's copy carries only in-frame clones and drops some. The repertoire holds about 490,000 clones, approximately 82% seen once, with about 11% in the top ten. The CDR3 sequence is 15 residues long. From germline, CDR1 is SGHAT and CDR2 FQNNGV. Trimming removed 1 base at V and 3 bases at J, with 11 bases between. The chain links TRBV11-2 to TRBJ2-3; D may be TRBD2 (7 bases). Sequenced: PBMCs. The sequence was obtained from a woman aged 40 to 50 in good health. Some clones in this sample may be carry-over from other donors' samples. CDR3 in amino acids: CASSLGGRETDTQYF. The CDR3 region has the DNA TGTGCCAGCAGCTTAGGGGGGCGGGAGACAGATACGCAGTATTTT.